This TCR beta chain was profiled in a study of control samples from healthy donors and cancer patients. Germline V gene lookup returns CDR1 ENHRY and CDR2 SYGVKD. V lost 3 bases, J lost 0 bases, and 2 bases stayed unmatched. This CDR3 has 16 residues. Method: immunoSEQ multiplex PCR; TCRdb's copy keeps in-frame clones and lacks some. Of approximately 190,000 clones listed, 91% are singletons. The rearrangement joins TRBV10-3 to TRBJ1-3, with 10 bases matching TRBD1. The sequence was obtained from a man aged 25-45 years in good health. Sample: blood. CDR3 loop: CAISDGQGDSGNTIYF. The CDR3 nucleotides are TGTGCCATCAGTGATGGACAGGGGGACTCTGGAAACACCATATATTTT.